Shown below are 28 T cell receptor beta chains from a single sample sequenced in a study of blood T cell repertoires in COVID-19 (dated by TCRdb to 2020 to 2021). Library preparation employed the immunoSEQ multiplex PCR assay. In its TCRdb copy, this immuneACCESS table keeps in-frame sequences only and misses some clones. Where compared with another copy, unresolved V genes explain less than half of these, and the others have no known cause. This sample lists about 110,000 clones; approximately 82% were detected once. About 4% of the sample is in the top ten clones. Specimen: peripheral blood. Receptors originate from a woman between 65 and 79 years old with acute or convalescent COVID-19.

The genes are TRBV28 and TRBJ1-5; D call uncertain. The CDR3 consists of 15 residues. From germline, CDR1 is MDHEN and CDR2 SYDVKM. V lost 3 bases to trimming and J lost 6 bases, with 15 bases between them. Here the CDR3 reads CASSFLPRAGQPQHF. For the CDR3, the DNA is TGTGCCAGCAGTTTCCTCCCAAGGGCGGGTCAGCCCCAGCATTTT.

The J gene is TRBJ1-4, the V gene TRBV24-1; tentative D call: TRBD1 (5 bases). The CDR3 runs 15 residues. CDR1 KGHDR and CDR2 SFDVKD come from the germline V gene. V was cut by 4 bases and J by 3 bases, with 11 bases left in between. The CDR3 loop is CATSDPTGSNEKLFF. CDR3 nucleotides: TGTGCCACCAGTGACCCCACAGGATCTAATGAAAAACTGTTTTTT.

The V gene is TRBV19, the J gene TRBJ1-5; D is ambiguous. Germline CDR1 and CDR2: LNHDA and SQIVND (reference sequence). The V end lost 3 bases, the J end lost 3 bases, and 3 bases lay between the germline ends. The CDR3 contains 12 residues. The CDR3, as DNA: TGTGCCAGTAGTATCTTCAATCAGCCCCAGCATTTT. Its protein is CASSIFNQPQHF.

The chain links TRBV27 to TRBJ2-3; the match to TRBD1 covers 7 bases. CDR3 size: 15 residues. Germline V gene data show CDR1 as MNHEY and CDR2 as SMNVEV (reference sequence). J was trimmed by 9 bases and V by 6 bases; bases with no gene match: 15. CDR3 nucleotide sequence: TGTGCCAGCAGAAGGGACAGCCACTTGGTAGTGACGCAGTATTTT. Translation: CASRRDSHLVVTQYF.

The CDR3 protein is CSAQLNYGYTF. CDR3 DNA: TGCAGTGCTCAACTCAACTATGGCTACACCTTC. The rearrangement uses TRBV20-1 and TRBJ1-2; D remains ambiguous. Germline loops: CDR1 DFQATT, CDR2 SNEGSKA (reference sequence). The ends were cut back, 5 bases at V and 2 bases at J, with 6 bases in the middle. The CDR3 has 11 residues.

As regards this clone: Other DNA sequences from this sample encode an identical CDR3 as well. The V and J genes are TRBV18 and TRBJ2-2, with 11 bases identical to TRBD1. The V segment lost 5 bases and the J segment 4 bases; nucleotides outside the gene matches: 3. This CDR3 is built from 15 residues. In germline, CDR1 is KGHSH, CDR2 LQKENI. The CDR3 loop is CASSSGTGGTGELFF. Written as DNA, the CDR3 is TGTGCCAGCTCATCCGGGACAGGGGGCACCGGGGAGCTGTTTTTT.

The rearrangement joins TRBV28 to TRBJ2-7; TRBD1 aligns across 8 bases. This CDR3 spans 16 amino acids. Germline values: CDR1 MDHEN, CDR2 SYDVKM. The ends lost 4 bases at V and 0 bases at J; junction bases unmatched: 8. In DNA form, the CDR3 reads TGTGCCAGCAGTTCAGAAAACAGGGGGTTCTCCTACGAGCAGTACTTC. Its protein is CASSSENRGFSYEQYF.

CDR3 sequence: CASTIGGGTGNQPQHF. CDR3 in DNA: TGTGCCAGTACCATAGGGGGGGGTACGGGCAATCAGCCCCAGCATTTT. The V call is TRBV19, the J call TRBJ1-5; a possible D gene is TRBD1 (6 bases). Trimming cost V 7 bases and J 2 bases, with 18 bases left between them. The CDR3 loop spans 16 amino acids. CDR1 and CDR2 (germline): LNHDA, SQIVND (reference sequence).

The chain joins TRBV28 to TRBJ2-2, with D perhaps matching TRBD2 (6 bases). The CDR3 consists of 16 residues. The V end was cut by 3 bases, the J end by 2 bases, with 13 bases between. Germline CDR1 and CDR2: MDHEN and SYDVKM. As DNA, the CDR3 is TGTGCCAGCAGTTTTGGGGACTCCACCAACACCGGGGAGCTGTTTTTT. It yields the protein CASSFGDSTNTGELFF.

The chain links TRBV28 to TRBJ1-6; the D is unclear. The CDR3 loop spans 12 amino acids. The germline CDR1 and CDR2 sequences are MDHEN and SYDVKM. Trimming stripped 8 bases from V and 9 bases from J, with 11 bases between. The CDR3 loop reads CASHGTVSPLHF. In nucleotides, the CDR3 is TGTGCCAGCCACGGTACTGTTTCACCCCTCCACTTT. Together with reference TRBV28 and TRBJ1-6, the CDR3 gives the full variable domain: DVKVTQSSRYLVKRTGEKVFLECVQDMDHENMFWYRQDPGLGLRLIYFSYDVKMKEKGDIPEGYSVSREKKERFSLILESASTNQTSMYLCASHGTVSPLHFGNGTRLTVT.

The genes are TRBV6-6 and TRBJ2-1; TRBD2 agrees at 8 bases. The CDR3 loop spans 15 amino acids. Trimming removed 5 bases from V and 2 bases from J; junction bases left unmatched: 5. Germline assignment: CDR1 MNHNY and CDR2 SVGAGI (reference sequence). The CDR3, as DNA: TGTGCCAGCAGTAAAGCGGGAGCCACCTACAATGAGCAGTTCTTC. Amino acids: CASSKAGATYNEQFF.

The rearrangement uses TRBV9 and TRBJ2-5, with 7 bases lining up with TRBD2. Trimming removed 0 bases from V and 5 bases from J; junction bases left unmatched: 7. Germline V gene lookup returns CDR1 SGDLS and CDR2 YYNGEE. The CDR3 runs to 15 residues. CDR3 coding DNA: TGTGCCAGCAGCGTAGGGAGCGGGGAGGGTGAGACCCAGTACTTC. It translates to CASSVGSGEGETQYF.

This chain joins TRBV7-9 and TRBJ1-2; 7 bases map to TRBD1. J gave up 2 bases and V 6 bases, and 9 bases lay outside the gene matches. CDR1 and CDR2 from the germline V gene are SEHNR and FQNEAQ (reference sequence). This CDR3 is 15 amino acids long. CDR3 in DNA: TGTGCCAGCAGTAGAGGGGGACAGCCGAACTATGGCTACACCTTC. This codes for CASSRGGQPNYGYTF.

The chain combines TRBV19 with TRBJ1-4; possibly TRBD1 for D (6 bases). Trimming took off 7 bases at V and 2 bases at J, with 11 bases between the two ends. Germline V CDR1 and CDR2: LNHDA, SQIVND (reference sequence). The CDR3 is 14 residues long. CDR3 nucleotide sequence: TGTGCCAGTACCATACAGGGTACTAATGAAAAACTGTTTTTT. Protein product: CASTIQGTNEKLFF.

The gene calls are TRBV4-1 and TRBJ2-5; D may be TRBD2 (6 bases). The germline V gene has CDR1 MGHRA and CDR2 YSYEKL. CDR3 length equals 13 residues. Trimming shortened V by 1 base and J by 4 bases, and 7 bases separated the two germline ends. CDR3 nucleotide sequence: TGCGCCAGCAGCCAAGTCGGGGGAGAGACCCAGTACTTC. Translation: CASSQVGGETQYF.

The V call is TRBV29-1, the J call TRBJ2-1; D uncertain. V dropped 3 bases and J dropped 9 bases, with 18 bases sitting between them. The germline V gene encodes CDR1 SQVTM and CDR2 ANQGSEA. The CDR3 has 14 residues. The CDR3 region has the DNA TGCAGCGTTGAGAGTCCTGCTAACGTCCCTGAGCAGTTCTTC. Its protein product is CSVESPANVPEQFF.

This chain connects TRBV11-2 to TRBJ1-1; the match to TRBD1 covers 8 bases. CDR1 SGHAT and CDR2 FQNNGV come from the germline V gene. Trimming at V came to 7 bases and at J to 1 base, leaving 14 bases not matched to a gene. The CDR3 sequence is 17 residues long. CDR3 protein: CASIKRQGTVKNTEAFF. DNA of the CDR3: TGTGCCAGCATTAAACGACAGGGGACGGTGAAGAACACTGAAGCTTTCTTT.

The chain combines TRBV6-2 or TRBV6-3 with TRBJ1-2, with 10 positions matching TRBD1. With 4 bases clipped from V and 4 bases from J, the junction kept 6 bases outside the gene matches. This CDR3 has 15 amino acids. Per the germline V gene, CDR1 is MNHEY and CDR2 is SVGEGT. The CDR3 is CASSSPTGGIYGYTF. The CDR3 DNA reads as TGTGCCAGCAGTTCCCCGACAGGGGGCATCTATGGCTACACCTTC.

This chain joins TRBV6-1 and TRBJ2-1, with 10 bases fitting TRBD1. Germline-derived CDR1 and CDR2 are MNHNS and SASEGT. The CDR3 has 14 residues. J was trimmed by 7 bases and V by 3 bases; bases with no gene match: 3. CDR3 in amino acids: CASSERTGGNEQFF. The DNA of the CDR3 is TGTGCCAGCAGTGAGAGGACAGGGGGGAATGAGCAGTTCTTC.

This chain connects TRBV6-5 to TRBJ2-4; TRBD2 matches at 9 bases. Losses at the gene ends were 11 bases for V and 7 bases for J; bases not matched to a gene: 9. The germline V gene has CDR1 MNHEY and CDR2 SVGAGI. The CDR3 totals 13 residues. The CDR3 loop reads CASRAGGLNIQYF. Here the CDR3 DNA reads TGTGCCTCCCGGGCGGGGGGGTTGAACATTCAGTACTTC.

This clone appeared a single time. The chain combines TRBV5-6 with TRBJ1-6; D unclear. V shed 3 bases and J shed 9 bases, with 16 bases lying between them. This CDR3 has 15 amino acids. The germline V gene has CDR1 SGHDT and CDR2 YYEEEE. The CDR3 is CASSSRERSPSPLHF. CDR3 nucleotide sequence: TGTGCCAGCAGCTCTCGGGAGCGGTCTCCTTCACCCCTCCACTTT.

As for this clone: Because it lacks the conserved phenylalanine or tryptophan at the end, this CDR3 is likely a read error. It is unclear where the CDR3 begins or ends on the DNA, so no DNA is shown, and the CDR3 is as TCRdb lists it. V and J are TRBV5-6 and TRBJ1-1; the tabulated D call, TRBD1, remains unverified against the DNA. Germline CDR1 and CDR2: SGHDT and YYEEEE. The CDR3 has 15 amino acids, counting both end residues. The CDR3 reads CASSSTGGAGTRRNL.

The genes are TRBV7-2 and TRBJ2-1; 9 bases align to TRBD2. J was trimmed by 5 bases and V by 6 bases; bases with no gene match: 8. The CDR3 runs 15 residues. Germline lookup yields CDR1 SGHTA and CDR2 FQGNSA. DNA for the CDR3: TGTGCCAGCAGTTGGATGGCGGGGGGGGACAATGAGCAGTTCTTC. It is translated as CASSWMAGGDNEQFF. The variable domain in full, completed from reference TRBV7-2 and TRBJ2-1, reads GAGVSQSPSNKVTEKGKDVELRCDPISGHTALYWYRQSLGQGLEFLIYFQGNSAPDKSGLPSDRFSAERTGGSVSTLTIQRTQQEDSAVYLCASSWMAGGDNEQFFGPGTRLTVL.

The rearrangement links TRBV4-3 to TRBJ2-5; unclear D gene. CDR1 LGHNA and CDR2 YSLEER come from the germline V gene. V was shortened by 3 bases and J by 3 bases, with 8 bases between the two germline ends. The CDR3 loop spans 13 amino acids. The DNA for the CDR3 is TGCGCCAGCAGCCAGCTCCCTAAAGAGACCCAGTACTTC. Its translation: CASSQLPKETQYF.

This chain connects TRBV24-1 to TRBJ1-2, with a possible D match to TRBD1 (5 bases). This CDR3 region has 13 residues. Trimming removed 4 bases from V and 6 bases from J, with 11 bases in between. CDR1 and CDR2 (germline): KGHDR, SFDVKD. The CDR3 sequence is CATSERGYDGYTF. CDR3 bases: TGTGCCACCAGTGAGCGGGGGTATGATGGCTACACCTTC.

This clone was detected only once. The chain couples TRBV29-1 to TRBJ2-2, with a tentative D call TRBD2 (6 bases). The length of the CDR3 is 15 residues. Germline-derived CDR1 and CDR2 are SQVTM and ANQGSEA. V lost 4 bases and J lost 0, with 12 bases in between. The CDR3 nucleotides are TGCAGCGTTGTCCCCTCGGGGGCGAACACCGGGGAGCTGTTTTTT. Protein: CSVVPSGANTGELFF.

The chain carries TRBV30 and TRBJ2-7, with 9 bases lining up with TRBD1. The CDR3 is made up of 12 amino acids. CDR1 is GTSNPN and CDR2 is SVGIG in the germline V gene (reference sequence). The CDR3 DNA follows: TGTGCTTCACACAGGGGGCTCTACGAGCAGTACTTC. Its protein product is CASHRGLYEQYF.

The chain joins TRBV5-1 to TRBJ1-2, with TRBD1 matching 11 bases. Trimming cost V 4 bases and J 4 bases; bases outside gene matches: 6. CDR3 size: 15 residues. The germline V gene has CDR1 SGHRS and CDR2 YFSETQ. The CDR3 DNA reads as TGCGCCAGCAGCGCCGGGACAGGGGGAATCTATGGCTACACCTTC. Protein product: CASSAGTGGIYGYTF.